A selection of T cell receptor beta chains follows, all from one sample in a study of identical twins. In TCRdb, the 5' RACE reads were re-called with MiXCR into one record per CDR3 protein. The sample includes under 350,000 distinct CDR3 sequences, 8.5% to 9.5% of them seen just once. The same specimen was also included in a second study, on yellow fever vaccine responses in identical twins.

Specimen: CD8+ T cells sorted from blood. These receptors were collected from a woman aged 18-30 years in good health. The CDR3 runs from the conserved cysteine through the conserved F or W. Each record gives: clone size, D gene, V gene, J gene, CDR3 protein, CDR3 DNA. The D gene is left open where the match is weak. The size field is filled for only some rows; it gives once, few, many or a size class.

few	NA	TRBV20-1	TRBJ1-6	CSAKGPTEPKMNSPLHF	TGCAGTGCTAAAGGGCCGACAGAACCCAAAATGAATTCACCCCTCCACTTT
few	NA	TRBV10-3	TRBJ2-7	CATMALNNEQYF	TGTGCCACCATGGCACTAAATAACGAGCAGTACTTC
many	TRBD1	TRBV7-8	TRBJ1-4	CASSFRSQGAFIEKLFF	TGTGCCAGCAGCTTCAGATCACAGGGGGCGTTTATTGAAAAACTGTTTTTT
many	TRBD1	TRBV11-1	TRBJ1-1	CASSLVAGRGLRSTEAFF	TGTGCCAGCAGCTTAGTGGCGGGCAGGGGGCTTAGGAGCACTGAAGCTTTCTTT
few	NA	TRBV15	TRBJ2-3	CATSGGSTDTQYF	TGTGCCACCAGCGGGGGAAGCACAGATACGCAGTATTTT
few	NA	TRBV7-2	TRBJ2-7	CASSMTGSSYEQYF	TGTGCCAGCAGCATGACAGGATCCTCCTACGAGCAGTACTTC
many	NA	TRBV13	TRBJ2-7	CATGGDRPYEQYF	TGTGCCACCGGTGGCGACAGGCCCTACGAGCAGTACTTC
many	NA	TRBV7-6	TRBJ2-1	CASSLFSINEQFF	TGTGCCAGCAGCTTATTCTCTATCAATGAGCAGTTCTTC
NA	TRBD1	TRBV11-1	TRBJ2-3	CASSSADPTGTGVTDTQYF	TGTGCCAGCAGCTCAGCAGACCCTACCGGGACAGGGGTCACAGATACGCAGTATTTT
few	NA	TRBV9	TRBJ1-1	CASSVNAGTRTEAFF	TGTGCCAGCAGCGTTAATGCGGGAACCCGCACTGAAGCTTTCTTT
many	NA	TRBV4-1	TRBJ2-1	CASSQAGVTYNEQFF	TGCGCCAGCAGCCAAGCAGGGGTTACCTACAATGAGCAGTTCTTC
many	NA	TRBV28	TRBJ2-3	CASSPLGRTQYF	TGTGCCAGCAGCCCCCTTGGCCGCACGCAGTATTTT
NA	NA	TRBV11-2	TRBJ2-5	CASSLDRVAGGDLPLEETQYF	TGTGCCAGCAGCTTAGATCGCGTGGCTGGCGGGGACCTACCTTTGGAAGAGACCCAGTACTTC
NA	NA	TRBV28	TRBJ2-1	CASSRRRANNEQFF	TGTGCCAGCAGCCGTCGGCGGGCTAACAATGAGCAGTTCTTC
many	TRBD2	TRBV9	TRBJ2-1	CASSAGLAGLNEQFF	TGTGCCAGCAGCGCGGGACTAGCGGGCCTAAATGAGCAGTTCTTC
NA	TRBD1	TRBV30	TRBJ2-2	CAWSVRDRPTVGELFF	TGTGCCTGGAGTGTACGGGACAGGCCGACGGTCGGGGAGCTGTTTTTT
few	NA	TRBV7-9	TRBJ1-1	CASSSRELGTEAFF	TGTGCCAGCAGCTCGAGAGAGCTGGGCACTGAAGCTTTCTTT
NA	TRBD1	TRBV20-1	TRBJ2-7	CSARGRDRLYEQYF	TGCAGTGCTAGAGGCCGGGACAGACTCTACGAGCAGTACTTC
few	TRBD1	TRBV6-5	TRBJ2-2	CASSYAPGQDTGELFF	TGTGCCAGCAGTTACGCTCCGGGACAGGACACCGGGGAGCTGTTTTTT
many	TRBD1	TRBV28	TRBJ2-7	CASSLSRQGDYEQYF	TGTGCCAGCAGTTTATCCCGACAGGGGGACTACGAGCAGTACTTC
many	TRBD2	TRBV10-3	TRBJ2-1	CAIRQRSVTSGRSYNEQFF	TGTGCCATCAGGCAGAGGTCCGTCACTAGCGGGAGGTCCTACAATGAGCAGTTCTTC
many	NA	TRBV6-2/TRBV6-3	TRBJ2-1	CASKLEVTPNEQFF	TGTGCCAGCAAACTGGAGGTCACCCCCAATGAGCAGTTCTTC
NA	NA	TRBV6-2/TRBV6-3	TRBJ2-7	CASSYSRLTGMYEQYF	TGTGCCAGCAGTTACTCGAGACTAACGGGAATGTACGAGCAGTACTTC
few	NA	TRBV9	TRBJ2-1	CASGDRDEQFF	TGTGCCAGCGGGGATAGAGATGAGCAGTTCTTC
few	NA	TRBV6-1	TRBJ2-7	CASRVGTNYEQYF	TGTGCCAGCAGAGTCGGGACAAACTACGAGCAGTACTTC
many	TRBD2	TRBV20-1	TRBJ2-7	CSARLAGGDSYEQYF	TGCAGTGCGCGCCTAGCGGGAGGAGATAGCTACGAGCAGTACTTC
many	TRBD2	TRBV20-1	TRBJ2-3	CSATPVLSLAGPDTQYF	TGCAGTGCTACTCCCGTGTTGAGCCTAGCGGGGCCAGATACGCAGTATTTT
many	TRBD2	TRBV28	TRBJ2-1	CASSGFEGLAGGNSYNEQFF	TGTGCCAGCAGTGGCTTCGAAGGACTAGCGGGGGGAAACTCCTACAATGAGCAGTTCTTC
many	NA	TRBV27	TRBJ2-3	CASRSGTGFGSGGAKDTQYF	TGTGCCAGCAGATCCGGGACAGGGTTTGGGAGCGGGGGGGCCAAAGATACGCAGTATTTT
NA	TRBD2	TRBV27	TRBJ2-1	CASSLLAAEQFF	TGTGCCAGCAGTTTACTAGCGGCCGAGCAGTTCTTC
NA	NA	TRBV9	TRBJ1-1	CASRGVGGDTEAFF	TGTGCCAGCAGAGGGGTTGGCGGCGACACTGAAGCTTTCTTT
few	NA	TRBV20-1	TRBJ2-1	CSARVGSIYNEQFF	TGCAGTGCTAGAGTCGGGAGTATCTACAATGAGCAGTTCTTC
NA	TRBD1	TRBV7-6	TRBJ1-1	CASSAPGGRNTEAFF	TGTGCCAGCAGCGCCCCAGGGGGCAGGAACACTGAAGCTTTCTTT
NA	TRBD2	TRBV11-2	TRBJ2-7	CASSLELAGFHEQYF	TGTGCCAGCAGCTTAGAACTAGCGGGGTTCCACGAGCAGTACTTC
few	TRBD2	TRBV4-3	TRBJ2-2	CASSLVSLASGRPRTGELFF	TGCGCCAGCAGCCTGGTCAGTTTGGCTAGCGGGAGGCCGAGGACCGGGGAGCTGTTTTTT
NA	NA	TRBV13	TRBJ2-6	CASSLGQGSSGANVLTF	TGTGCCAGCAGCTTAGGACAGGGATCCTCTGGGGCCAACGTCCTGACTTTC
few	NA	TRBV7-6	TRBJ2-7	CASAPFVGSYEQYF	TGTGCCAGCGCGCCTTTTGTAGGGTCCTACGAGCAGTACTTC
few	TRBD1	TRBV6-6	TRBJ1-2	CASRRDSNYGYTF	TGTGCCAGCAGGCGGGACAGCAACTATGGCTACACCTTC
NA	NA	TRBV15	TRBJ2-7	CATSRVPGVGEQYF	TGTGCCACCAGCAGAGTCCCAGGGGTTGGCGAGCAGTACTTC
NA	TRBD2	TRBV20-1	TRBJ2-1	CSARSSSGLRGEQFF	TGCAGTGCTCGATCCTCTAGCGGATTAAGGGGTGAGCAGTTCTTC
NA	NA	TRBV2	TRBJ1-1	CASITRYTEAFF	TGTGCCAGCATTACTCGATACACTGAAGCTTTCTTT
few	NA	TRBV4-3	TRBJ2-3	CASSQTWGVKRTDTQYF	TGCGCCAGCAGCCAAACTTGGGGGGTTAAACGCACAGATACGCAGTATTTT
NA	NA	TRBV4-3	TRBJ2-1	CASSQDSFNNEQFF	TGCGCCAGCAGCCAAGATTCCTTCAACAATGAGCAGTTCTTC
many	TRBD2	TRBV7-2	TRBJ2-7	CASRAGERSSYEQYF	TGTGCCAGCAGGGCGGGAGAAAGGAGCTCCTACGAGCAGTACTTC
NA	NA	TRBV20-1	TRBJ2-7	CSARALTGEIYEQYF	TGCAGTGCTAGAGCCCTGACGGGCGAGATCTACGAGCAGTACTTC
NA	NA	TRBV2	TRBJ2-5	CASSEGPHPETQYF	TGTGCCAGCAGTGAGGGCCCACACCCAGAGACCCAGTACTTC